One and the same sample provided the 7 T cell receptor beta chains below, sequenced in a study of radiotherapy plus CTLA-4 blockade in lung cancer. The method was immunoSEQ multiplex PCR; TCRdb's version includes in-frame clones alone and lacks a portion of them. This table holds tens of thousands of clones, 70% to 90% found once. The input for sequencing was peripheral blood, taken from a patient treated with radiotherapy plus ipilimumab. The receptor set was obtained from a human donor with non-small cell lung cancer that progressed on radiotherapy plus ipilimumab.

The chain uses TRBV5-1 and TRBJ2-3; TRBD2 matches at 10 bases. The CDR3 loop spans 16 amino acids. Germline CDR1 SGHRS, CDR2 YFSETQ. The V and J ends lost 0 bases and 0 bases, in that order; junction bases with no gene match: 1. The CDR3 sequence: CASSLVLAGSTDTQYF. CDR3 coding DNA: TGCGCCAGCAGCTTGGTACTAGCGGGGAGCACAGATACGCAGTATTTT. Drawing the rest from reference TRBV5-1 and TRBJ2-3, the complete variable domain is KAGVTQTPRYLIKTRGQQVTLSCSPISGHRSVSWYQQTPGQGLQFLFEYFSETQRNKGNFPGRFSGRQFSNSRSEMNVSTLELGDSALYLCASSLVLAGSTDTQYFGPGTRLTVL.

The CDR3 DNA reads TGCGCCAGCAGCCAAGACCGGGGGCATGAGCAGTTCTTC. Translated, it gives CASSQDRGHEQFF. The gene calls are TRBV4-3 and TRBJ2-1, with D tentatively TRBD1 or TRBD2 (6 bases each). The CDR3 runs 13 residues. V lost 0 bases and J lost 8, with 8 bases in between. Germline V gene data show CDR1 as LGHNA and CDR2 as YSLEER.

The chain recombines TRBV19 with TRBJ1-2, with D tentatively TRBD1 (5 bases). The ends were cut back, 5 bases at V and 2 bases at J, with 12 bases in the middle. CDR3 size: 14 residues. The germline V gene has CDR1 LNHDA and CDR2 SQIVND (reference sequence). The CDR3 protein is CASSRGVVNYGYTF. The CDR3 nucleotides are TGTGCCAGTAGTCGAGGGGTAGTCAACTATGGCTACACCTTC.

The chain carries TRBV7-2 and TRBJ2-1; D ambiguous. CDR3 length: 15 residues. Germline V gene data show CDR1 as SGHTA and CDR2 as FQGNSA. Trimming removed 2 bases from V and 0 bases from J, with 8 bases in between. DNA of the CDR3: TGTGCCAGCAGCTTATACACAGCCTCCTACAATGAGCAGTTCTTC. Amino acid sequence: CASSLYTASYNEQFF.

The V call is TRBV5-4, the J call TRBJ2-7; tentative D call: TRBD1 (6 bases). Trimming cost V 4 bases and J 2 bases, with 13 bases left between them. Germline V gives CDR1 SGHNT, CDR2 YYREEE (reference sequence). This CDR3 has 14 residues. The CDR3 sequence is CASSPGTPTYEQYF. As DNA, the CDR3 is TGTGCCAGCAGCCCTGGGACACCTACCTACGAGCAGTACTTC. Using reference TRBV5-4 and TRBJ2-7 for the parts outside the CDR3, the full variable domain is ETGVTQSPTHLIKTRGQQVTLRCSSQSGHNTVSWYQQALGQGPQFIFQYYREEENGRGNFPPRFSGLQFPNYSSELNVNALELDDSALYLCASSPGTPTYEQYFGPGTRLTVT.

With regard to this clone: A read error may produce the germline difference seen at one junction end. The V and J genes are TRBV23-1 and TRBJ2-7; a weak D match, TRBD2 (7 bases). TRBV23-1 is noted as an ORF with a role that remains uncertain. The CDR3 consists of 15 residues. CDR3 loop: CASSQPCNRGASRPF. In DNA, the CDR3 is TGCGCCAGCAGTCAACCGTGCAACCGGGGGGCGAGTCGACCCTTC.

The chain recombines TRBV4-2 with TRBJ1-5; TRBD1 agrees at 10 bases. This CDR3 has 15 residues. Germline-derived CDR1 and CDR2 are LGHNA and YNFKEQ. Trimming removed 1 base from V and 7 bases from J; junction bases left unmatched: 4. The CDR3 loop reads CASSQGPTGGQPQHF. The CDR3 coding sequence is TGTGCCAGCAGCCAAGGGCCGACAGGGGGCCAGCCCCAGCATTTT.